This record covers a single T cell receptor beta chain. The antigen remains undetermined. The data belong to a study of cytomegalovirus exposure and HLA in healthy donors. Study-level information: Within the Caucasian-associated ancestry cluster were more than 75% of the approximately 400 genotyped donors. General study findings and limits: Roughly even sequencing depth across donors was the assumption behind the presence/absence analyses. In vitro data verified a few CMV-associated chains as specific for CMV antigens.

It was healthy bone marrow donors who served as donors. This CDR3 contains 15 residues. In germline, CDR1 is MNHNS, CDR2 SASEGT. J lost 3 bases, V lost 3 bases, and 5 bases had no gene match. Researchers ran the PCR with 60 Vbeta and 13 Jbeta primers. The assay was immunoSEQ multiplex PCR, and TCRdb's table has in-frame clones only and misses some. The sample carries roughly 190,000 clones, over 70% recorded once. Specimen: PBMCs. This rearrangement joins TRBV6-1 to TRBJ1-5, with 7 bases matching TRBD1. The clonotype was recovered from a female donor in good health and CMV-seronegative. The chain's CDR3 is CASSDPGQPNQPQHF. DNA for the CDR3: TGTGCCAGCAGTGACCCGGGACAGCCCAATCAGCCCCAGCATTTT.